The source of this T cell receptor (beta chain) is a study of CD8 T cells in ankylosing spondylitis. Concerning this clonotype: Its antigen is not identified.

The study's findings and limits: Disease-linked clones were found to be CD8+ and relatively rare in peripheral blood. Reports of some motif variants in reactive arthritis synovial fluid and blood predate this one. Within matched ankylosing spondylitis synovial fluid, disease-linked clones were reportedly significantly enriched. Fewer than ten highly homologous variants made up a TCR beta motif that seemed to typify ankylosing spondylitis blood.

TCRdb re-called the 5' RACE reads through MiXCR, storing one row per CDR3 protein. Among some 700,000 distinct CDR3 sequences, around 20% were seen once, and the ten largest hold under 20%. Germline V gene data show CDR1 as KGHSH and CDR2 as LQKENI. The CDR3 runs to 14 residues. V was pared by 4 bases and J by 7 bases, with 6 bases of the junction left unmatched. This clonotype was sampled from a male donor with ankylosing spondylitis. Sequencing input: blood, either unsorted or a sorted T cell fraction (not recorded which). The V gene is TRBV18, the J gene TRBJ2-7; 11 bases agree with TRBD2. Here the CDR3 reads CASSLTSGSWEQYF. DNA of the CDR3: TGTGCCAGCTCACTCACTAGCGGGAGTTGGGAGCAGTACTTC.